This T cell receptor (beta chain) was identified during a study of cytomegalovirus exposure and HLA in healthy donors. Study-level information: Falling in the Caucasian-associated ancestry cluster were about 83% of under 500 genotyped donors.

Comment on this clone: Antigen: not known.

Notes on the study in general: In a later analysis, TCR beta V- and J-gene trimming showed a link to a missense DCLRE1C variant. A later examination showed that TCR association rates differed by HLA locus, with DRB1 most and HLA-C fewest.

V gave up 6 bases and J gave up 2 bases, with 8 bases separating them. The CDR3 loop spans 12 amino acids. Germline V gene sequence: CDR1 SGDLS, CDR2 YYNGEE. The PCR employed 60 Vbeta primers together with 13 Jbeta primers. Methods used by the authors: Counted up in a later analysis, unique TCR beta chains came to 65 million to 100 million, with about 9.9 million shared. Assay used: immunoSEQ multiplex PCR; TCRdb lists only in-frame clones, some missing. D and trimming were read from the DNA, whereas the V and J calls and clone size are those reported in that table. The table includes 75,000 to 95,000 clones, 55% to 70% detected once.

What was sequenced was PBMCs. The source is a woman between 50 and 59 years old in good health and CMV-seropositive. V usage is TRBV9 and J usage is TRBJ1-1, with no clear D. The CDR3 region is CASNPTNTEAFF. The CDR3 region has the DNA TGTGCCAGCAACCCAACAAACACTGAAGCTTTCTTT.